This entry features one TCR beta chain sequence. The sample originates from a study of a mutant IDH1 vaccine in newly diagnosed glioma. Indicated time point: baseline, week 1 (first vaccination visit). Treatment defined: pre-vaccination baseline after standard-of-care therapy. Sequencing was performed with immunoSEQ multiplex PCR; in TCRdb, only in-frame clones are kept and a portion is missing. Altogether under 25,000 clones are present, 90% to 95% being singletons, with the ten largest covering approximately 1.1%. This sequence originates from a man aged 40-55 years with glioma. Specimen: PBMCs, collected from a glioma patient treated with radiotherapy, temozolomide or both.

CDR3 amino acids: CASSLGGIGGTDTQYF. The CDR3 nucleotides read TGCGCCAGCAGCTTGGGAGGAATAGGTGGAACAGATACGCAGTATTTT. V is TRBV5-1 and J is TRBJ2-3; no reliable D call. This CDR3 is 16 amino acids long. V lost 0 bases and J lost 3, with 14 bases in between. Germline CDR1 SGHRS, CDR2 YFSETQ. Drawing the rest from reference TRBV5-1 and TRBJ2-3, the complete variable domain is KAGVTQTPRYLIKTRGQQVTLSCSPISGHRSVSWYQQTPGQGLQFLFEYFSETQRNKGNFPGRFSGRQFSNSRSEMNVSTLELGDSALYLCASSLGGIGGTDTQYFGPGTRLTVL.